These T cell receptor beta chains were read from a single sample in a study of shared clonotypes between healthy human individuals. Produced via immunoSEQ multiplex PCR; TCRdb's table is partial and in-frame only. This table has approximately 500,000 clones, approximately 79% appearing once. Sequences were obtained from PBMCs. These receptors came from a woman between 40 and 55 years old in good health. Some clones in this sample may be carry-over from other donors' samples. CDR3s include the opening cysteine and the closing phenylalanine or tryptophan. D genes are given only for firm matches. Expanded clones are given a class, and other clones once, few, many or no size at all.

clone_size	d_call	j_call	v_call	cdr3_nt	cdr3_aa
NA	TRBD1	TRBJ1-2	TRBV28	TGTGCCAGTCGACTATTCAGACAGGGGATCAACTATGGCTACACCTTC	CASRLFRQGINYGYTF
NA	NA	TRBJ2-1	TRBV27	TGTGCCAGCAGTTTCGACCAGGCCAATGAGCAGTTCTTC	CASSFDQANEQFF
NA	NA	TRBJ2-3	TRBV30	TGTGCCTGGAGCCTCTTTGAGGCAGATACGCAGTATTTT	CAWSLFEADTQYF
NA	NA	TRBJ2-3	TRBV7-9	TGTGCCAGCAGCCCTCCAGGACAGCCTACGCAGTATTTT	CASSPPGQPTQYF
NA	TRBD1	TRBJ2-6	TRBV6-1	TGTGCCAGCAGTGAAGCATTAGGGACAGGCCAATTCTCTGGGGCCAACGTCCTGACTTTC	CASSEALGTGQFSGANVLTF
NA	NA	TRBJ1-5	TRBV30	TGTGCCTGGGACGGGACAAATGGTCAGCCCCAGCATTTT	CAWDGTNGQPQHF
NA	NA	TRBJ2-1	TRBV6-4	TGTGCCAGCATATACTACTCGGGATCCTACAATGAGCAGTTCTTC	CASIYYSGSYNEQFF
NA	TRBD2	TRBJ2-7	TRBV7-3	TGTGCCAGCTCTCCTAGCGGGAGTAAGTACGAGCAGTACTTC	CASSPSGSKYEQYF
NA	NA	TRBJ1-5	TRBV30	TGTGCCTGGAGTGCGGATTCAGGGAGTCAGCCCCAGCATTTT	CAWSADSGSQPQHF
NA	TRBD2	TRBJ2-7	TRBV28	TGTGCCAGCAGTGCCACTTCCGGGACTAGCGGGAGGTGGGAGCAGTACTTC	CASSATSGTSGRWEQYF
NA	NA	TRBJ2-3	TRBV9	TGTGCCAGCAGCACACGCGGAACTAGCACAGATACGCAGTATTTT	CASSTRGTSTDTQYF
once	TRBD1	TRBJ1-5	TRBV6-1	TGTGCCAGCAGTGGGGGACAGGGCGGAAATCAGCCCCAGCATTTT	CASSGGQGGNQPQHF
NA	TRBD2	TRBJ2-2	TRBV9	TGTGCCAGCAGCGTAGCGACTAGCAAGAAGCTGTTTTTT	CASSVATSKKLFF
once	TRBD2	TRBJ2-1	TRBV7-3	TGTGCCAGCGGGACTAGCGGGACCTACAATGAGCAGTTCTTC	CASGTSGTYNEQFF
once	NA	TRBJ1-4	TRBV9	TGTGCCAGCAGCCCCCGCGACAGACCAACTAATGAAAAACTGTTTTTT	CASSPRDRPTNEKLFF
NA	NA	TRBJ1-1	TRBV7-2	TGTGCCAGCAGCTTAGTGGCAGGGAGGGCTAGTACTGAAGCTTTCTTT	CASSLVAGRASTEAFF
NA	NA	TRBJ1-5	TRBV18	TGTGCCAGCTCACCACGGGGGGTGGGCAATCAGCCCCAGCATTTT	CASSPRGVGNQPQHF
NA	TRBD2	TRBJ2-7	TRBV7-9	TGTGCCAGCAGACCAGGGATTAGCGGGAGATCCGAGCAGTACTTC	CASRPGISGRSEQYF
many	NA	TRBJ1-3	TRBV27	TGTGCCAGCAGTTTAAGGTCGGGAGGAAACACCATATATTTT	CASSLRSGGNTIYF
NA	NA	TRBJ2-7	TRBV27	TGTGCCAGCAGTTTAGGTCCAACTGGCTCCTACGAGCAGTACTTC	CASSLGPTGSYEQYF
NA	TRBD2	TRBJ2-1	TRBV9	TGTGCCAGCAGCACCTTAGCGGGAGGGTACAATGAGCAGTTCTTC	CASSTLAGGYNEQFF
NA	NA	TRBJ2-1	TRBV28	TGTGCCAGCAGTTTAGCCAGGGACCCTTACAATGAGCAGTTCTTC	CASSLARDPYNEQFF
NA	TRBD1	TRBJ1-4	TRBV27	TGTGCCAGCAGTCCCGACAGGGTAGGACTAAAACTGTTTTTT	CASSPDRVGLKLFF
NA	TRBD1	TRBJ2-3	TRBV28	TGTGCCAGCAGGGGGACAGGCACAGATACGCAGTATTTT	CASRGTGTDTQYF
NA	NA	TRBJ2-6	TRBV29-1	TGCAGCGTTAAGGACTCTGGGGCCAACGTCCTGACTTTC	CSVKDSGANVLTF
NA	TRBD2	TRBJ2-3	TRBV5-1	TGCGCCAGCAGCTTCCCAGCGGGACGCCTCTCTAGCACAGATACGCAGTATTTT	CASSFPAGRLSSTDTQYF
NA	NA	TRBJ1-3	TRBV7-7	TGTGCCAGCAGCCCTGGCTTCTCTGGAAACACCATATATTTT	CASSPGFSGNTIYF
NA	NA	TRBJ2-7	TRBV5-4	TGTGCCAGCAGCTTGGCCGTACGAGACGAGCAGTACTTC	CASSLAVRDEQYF
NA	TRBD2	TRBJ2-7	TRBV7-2	TGTGCCAGCAGCTGGTCCGGGACTAGCAACCACGAGCAGTACTTC	CASSWSGTSNHEQYF
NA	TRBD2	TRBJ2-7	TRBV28	TGTGCCAGCAGCCCGGGACTAGCGGGACGGGAGCAGTACTTC	CASSPGLAGREQYF
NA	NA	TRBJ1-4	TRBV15	TGTGCCACCAGCAGAGATCACCATATTAATGAAAAACTGTTTTTT	CATSRDHHINEKLFF
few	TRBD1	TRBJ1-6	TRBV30	TGTGCCTGGAGTGCGGTGAGACAGGGACATTCACCCCTCCACTTT	CAWSAVRQGHSPLHF
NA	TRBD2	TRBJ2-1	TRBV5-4	TGTGCCAGCAGCCCTAGCGGGATCTCCTACAATGAGCAGTTCTTC	CASSPSGISYNEQFF
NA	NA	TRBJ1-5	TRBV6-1	TGTGCCAGCAGTGATCCATTGGATTTT	CASSDPLDF
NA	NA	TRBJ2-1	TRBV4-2	TGTGCCAGCAGCCAAGATAGGGTAATGAATGAGCAGTTCTTC	CASSQDRVMNEQFF
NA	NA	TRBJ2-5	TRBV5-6	TGTGCCAGCAGCGGTTACAGGGTCCAAGAGACCCAGTACTTC	CASSGYRVQETQYF
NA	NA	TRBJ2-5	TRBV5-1	TGCGCCAGCAGGGTGCCAGCCCAAGAGACCCAGTACTTC	CASRVPAQETQYF
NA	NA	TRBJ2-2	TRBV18	TGTGCCAGCTCACCAGCTAGTGCCTGGGACGGGGAGCTGTTTTTT	CASSPASAWDGELFF
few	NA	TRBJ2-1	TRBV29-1	TGCAGCGTCGATAGACAGGCGGGTGAGCAGTTCTTC	CSVDRQAGEQFF